Following are 25 T cell receptor beta chains from one sample sequenced in a study of T cell responses to AZD1222 COVID-19 vaccine. Here immunoSEQ multiplex PCR was the method, and the copy in TCRdb shows in-frame clones only, minus some. The table has 90,000 to 110,000 clones, about 88% seen once. The sample consisted of peripheral blood, taken 28 days after the second AZD1222 dose. Receptor source: an adult who received the AZD1222 COVID-19 vaccine.

The chain uses TRBV29-1 and TRBJ2-3, with TRBD2 matching 12 bases. Germline CDR1 is SQVTM and CDR2 is ANQGSEA. J gave up 5 bases and V 8 bases, and 8 bases lay outside the gene matches. The CDR3 totals 14 residues. The CDR3 is CSSWTSGKKDTQYF. The DNA for the CDR3 is TGCAGCTCCTGGACTAGCGGGAAGAAAGATACGCAGTATTTT.

Here the CDR3 reads CASRAAANYGYTF. The CDR3 DNA reads TGTGCCAGCAGGGCAGCTGCTAACTATGGCTACACCTTC. The gene calls are TRBV6-5 and TRBJ1-2; D gene unclear. The CDR3 spans 13 residues. The V gene lost 6 bases and the J gene lost 0 bases, with 8 bases spanning the gap. Germline V gene data show CDR1 as MNHEY and CDR2 as SVGAGI.

This clone was picked up one time. The chain couples TRBV19 to TRBJ1-5; 10 bases map to TRBD1. V dropped 9 bases and J dropped 1; count of bases not matched to a gene: 3. The V gene's germline CDR1 is LNHDA and CDR2 SQIVND (reference sequence). This CDR3 contains 14 residues. DNA of the CDR3: TGTGCCAGCCGACAGGGGGCAAGCAATCAGCCCCAGCATTTT. This codes for CASRQGASNQPQHF.

For the CDR3, the DNA is TGTGCCAGCAGCCGAGACGGGAACCCCAATCAGCCCCAGCATTTT. This codes for CASSRDGNPNQPQHF. This chain connects TRBV7-9 to TRBJ1-5; D gene unclear. The V gene lost 5 bases and the J gene lost 3 bases, with 14 bases spanning the gap. This CDR3 comprises 15 residues. The germline gives CDR1 SEHNR, CDR2 FQNEAQ (reference sequence).

V is TRBV2 and J is TRBJ1-3; D ambiguous. Deletions cut 4 bases from V and 5 bases from J, with 6 bases between. Germline V lookup: CDR1 SNHLY, CDR2 FYNNEI. This CDR3 is built from 12 residues. CDR3 in amino acids: CASSGIRNTIYF. The CDR3, as DNA: TGTGCCAGCAGTGGAATCAGAAACACCATATATTTT. Using reference TRBV2 and TRBJ1-3 for the parts outside the CDR3, the full variable domain is EPEVTQTPSHQVTQMGQEVILRCVPISNHLYFYWYRQILGQKVEFLVSFYNNEISEKSEIFDDQFSVERPDGSNFTLKIRSTKLEDSAMYFCASSGIRNTIYFGEGSWLTVV.

In this sample, this clone turned up a few times. The V call is TRBV11-1, the J call TRBJ1-6, with 9 bases aligning to TRBD1. The CDR3 totals 15 residues. Germline V CDR1 and CDR2: SGHAT, FQDESV (reference sequence). With 2 bases clipped from V and 10 bases from J, the junction kept 6 bases outside the gene matches. The CDR3 DNA reads TGTGCCAGCAGCTTATTACAGGGGGCTTACTCACCCCTCCACTTT. This sequence encodes CASSLLQGAYSPLHF.

The gene calls are TRBV27 and TRBJ2-3; no reliable D call. CDR3 length: 13 residues. Between the trimmed V and J ends, which lost 5 bases and 2 bases, there was a span of 8 bases. From germline, CDR1 is MNHEY and CDR2 SMNVEV (reference sequence). CDR3 coding DNA: TGTGCCAGCAGTGTACTCAACACAGATACGCAGTATTTT. The encoded protein is CASSVLNTDTQYF.

The chain carries TRBV6-5 and TRBJ2-1; no clear D gene. Germline V CDR1 and CDR2: MNHEY, SVGAGI. The CDR3 covers 12 residues. Deletions cut 8 bases from V and 4 bases from J, with 9 bases between. The CDR3 nucleotides are TGTGCCAGCCACACACGATACAATGAGCAGTTCTTC. Translated: CASHTRYNEQFF.

The gene calls are TRBV27 and TRBJ1-6, with 8 bases identical to TRBD1. The V gene's germline CDR1 is MNHEY and CDR2 SMNVEV (reference sequence). After removal of 2 bases from V and 8 bases from J, the junction contained 5 bases not matched to a gene. The CDR3 totals 15 residues. The CDR3 is CASSLGQGLYSPLHF. CDR3 in DNA: TGTGCCAGCAGTTTAGGACAGGGATTATATTCACCCCTCCACTTT.

The chain combines TRBV10-2 with TRBJ1-6, with D maybe TRBD1 (5 bases). Trimming cost V 2 bases and J 5 bases, with 13 bases left between them. Germline V gives CDR1 WSHSY, CDR2 SAAADI. There are 16 residues in the CDR3. This CDR3 is CASSEGRGTDNSPLHF. The CDR3 bases are TGCGCCAGCAGTGAGGGAAGGGGCACAGATAATTCACCCCTCCACTTT.

The CDR3 here is CASSYGDRGGNQPQHF. DNA of the CDR3: TGTGCCAGCAGTTACGGGGATCGGGGGGGCAATCAGCCCCAGCATTTT. The chain carries TRBV6-5 and TRBJ1-5, with D perhaps matching TRBD1 (5 bases). Germline CDR1 MNHEY, CDR2 SVGAGI. The CDR3 extends over 16 amino acids. The ends were cut back, 2 bases at V and 2 bases at J, with 13 bases in the middle.

Note on this clone: One junction end disagrees with the germline gene, perhaps due to a read error. The chain has TRBV2 and TRBJ2-7; weak D call: TRBD2 (5 bases). The CDR3 spans 12 residues. Germline CDR1 reads SNHLY; CDR2 reads FYNNEI. The CDR3 is CASSRVDSRQHF. CDR3 nucleotides: TGTGCCAGCAGTCGGGTGGACTCCCGCCAACACTTC.

The chain has TRBV4-1 and TRBJ1-5, with D unclear. This CDR3 is 15 amino acids long. Looked up from germline, CDR1 is MGHRA and CDR2 is YSYEKL. V lost 0 bases to trimming and J lost 7 bases, with 13 bases between them. The CDR3 region is CASSQDAGGRQPQHF. CDR3 DNA: TGCGCCAGCAGCCAAGATGCAGGCGGCCGGCAGCCCCAGCATTTT.

The rearrangement uses TRBV6-2 or TRBV6-3 and TRBJ2-3; weak D call: TRBD2 (6 bases). The CDR3 contains 15 residues. Germline lookup yields CDR1 MNHEY and CDR2 SVGEGT. Trimming removed 3 bases at V and 2 bases at J, with 12 bases between. The CDR3 sequence is CASSYVSGFTDTQYF. The CDR3 DNA is TGTGCCAGCAGTTATGTTAGCGGCTTCACAGATACGCAGTATTTT.

The chain recombines TRBV23-1 with TRBJ2-5; possibly TRBD1 for D (6 bases). TRBV23-1 is reported as an ORF; its role is uncertain. Trimming took 7 bases from V and 3 from J, leaving 18 bases between them. This CDR3 spans 15 amino acids. The CDR3 coding sequence is TGCGCCAGCACCCAACGGGGACAAGCCAAAGAGACCCAGTACTTC. It is translated as CASTQRGQAKETQYF.

This rearrangement joins TRBV27 to TRBJ1-2; 7 nucleotides line up with TRBD1. Germline lookup yields CDR1 MNHEY and CDR2 SMNVEV (reference sequence). Trimming cost V 3 bases and J 2 bases; bases outside gene matches: 9. The CDR3 spans 16 residues. Written as DNA, the CDR3 is TGTGCCAGCAGTTTCAAGCCTGGGACAGTAAACTATGGCTACACCTTC. Its translation is CASSFKPGTVNYGYTF.

V and J are TRBV3-1 (or the pseudogene TRBV3-2) and TRBJ1-6; 10 bases align to TRBD1. The J segment lost 5 bases and the V segment lost 4 bases, leaving 2 bases of the junction unmatched. This CDR3 spans 15 amino acids. Germline V gene sequence: CDR1 LGHDT, CDR2 YNNKEL (reference sequence). This CDR3 reads CASSPGTGDNSPLHF. Written as DNA, the CDR3 is TGTGCCAGCAGCCCAGGGACAGGGGATAATTCACCCCTCCACTTT.

V is TRBV19 and J is TRBJ1-1; no clear D gene. Looked up from germline, CDR1 is LNHDA and CDR2 is SQIVND (reference sequence). The V and J ends lost 0 bases and 0 bases respectively, with 11 bases between them. The CDR3 runs 16 residues. The CDR3 loop reads CASSIDPRWVNTEAFF. The CDR3 DNA reads TGTGCCAGTAGTATAGATCCGAGATGGGTGAACACTGAAGCTTTCTTT.

The chain employs TRBV7-2 and TRBJ1-5, with D uncertain. Germline V gene data show CDR1 as SGHTA and CDR2 as FQGNSA. The CDR3 totals 14 residues. V dropped 2 bases and J dropped 4 bases, with 9 bases sitting between them. This CDR3 is CASSLRALNQPQHF. For the CDR3, the DNA is TGTGCCAGCAGCTTAAGGGCTCTAAATCAGCCCCAGCATTTT.

This clone was picked up a small number of times. One end of the junction fails to match germline, which may point to a read error. This chain connects TRBV6-5 to TRBJ1-5; 7 bases are a match to TRBD1. In germline, CDR1 is MNHEY, CDR2 SVGAGI. The CDR3 totals 12 residues. CDR3 nucleotides: TGTGCCAGCAGTTACAACTGGGACAGACGGGATTTT. This encodes CASSYNWDRRDF.

The chain has TRBV6-6 and TRBJ1-2; 7 positions agree with TRBD1. CDR1 MNHNY and CDR2 SVGAGI come from the germline V gene (reference sequence). V lost 5 bases and J lost 0; bases outside the gene matches: 12. The CDR3 loop spans 17 amino acids. The DNA of the CDR3 is TGTGCCAGCAGTCTCGACATACAGGGGCGATCTAACTATGGCTACACCTTC. It yields the protein CASSLDIQGRSNYGYTF.

This rearrangement joins TRBV28 to TRBJ2-7; D is ambiguous. Trimming cost V 2 bases and J 3 bases, with 11 bases left between them. The CDR3 runs to 14 residues. Germline CDR1 reads MDHEN; CDR2 reads SYDVKM. The CDR3 bases are TGTGCCAGCAGTTTAGTCCACGCCCGCTACGAGCAGTACTTC. This translates into CASSLVHARYEQYF.

This rearrangement joins TRBV11-3 to TRBJ2-1, with D perhaps matching TRBD2 (6 bases). Deletions cut 3 bases from V and 10 bases from J, with 7 bases between. Germline-derived CDR1 and CDR2 are SGHNT and YENEEA. The CDR3 spans 11 residues. The CDR3 sequence is CASSLAGEQFF. In nucleotides, the CDR3 is TGTGCCAGCAGCTTGGCGGGGGAGCAGTTCTTC.

J is TRBJ2-3 and V is TRBV4-2, with D possibly being TRBD1 (6 bases). V was pared by 0 bases and J by 6 bases, with 13 bases between. The CDR3 totals 15 residues. Germline CDR1 is LGHNA and CDR2 is YNFKEQ. Written as DNA, the CDR3 is TGTGCCAGCAGCCAAGATCAGGGGCTCTGGGATACGCAGTATTTT. As protein: CASSQDQGLWDTQYF.

The CDR3 nucleotides read TGTGCCAGTAGTATCGCGGATTCCTACGAGCAGTACTTC. It is translated as CASSIADSYEQYF. This chain joins TRBV19 and TRBJ2-7, with D unresolved. V lost 3 bases and J 1 base, leaving 7 bases between the germline ends. Germline V gene lookup returns CDR1 LNHDA and CDR2 SQIVND (reference sequence). The CDR3 runs to 13 residues.